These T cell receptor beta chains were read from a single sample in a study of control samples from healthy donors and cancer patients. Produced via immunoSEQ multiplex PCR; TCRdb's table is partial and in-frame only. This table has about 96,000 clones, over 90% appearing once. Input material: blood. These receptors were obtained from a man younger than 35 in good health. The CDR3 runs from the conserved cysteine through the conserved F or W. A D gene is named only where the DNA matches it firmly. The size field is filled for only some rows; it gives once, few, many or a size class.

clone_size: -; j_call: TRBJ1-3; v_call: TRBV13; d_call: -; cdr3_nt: TGTGCCAGCAGCGGAGCGGGCCCGATCTTAAACACCATATATTTT; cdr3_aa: CASSGAGPILNTIYF
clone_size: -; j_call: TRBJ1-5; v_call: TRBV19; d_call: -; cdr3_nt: TGTGCCAGTAGTATAGGCCAGTATAGCAATCAGCCCCAGCATTTT; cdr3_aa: CASSIGQYSNQPQHF
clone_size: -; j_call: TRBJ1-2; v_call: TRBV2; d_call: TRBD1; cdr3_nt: TGTGCCAGCAGGGGGACAGGGAACACCTATGGCTACACCTTC; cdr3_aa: CASRGTGNTYGYTF
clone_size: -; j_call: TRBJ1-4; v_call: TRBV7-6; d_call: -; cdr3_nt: TGTGCCAGCAGCTTAGAGGCAGGGGTAAATGAAAAACTGTTTTTT; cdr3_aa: CASSLEAGVNEKLFF
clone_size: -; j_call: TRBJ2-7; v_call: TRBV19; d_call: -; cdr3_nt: TGTGCCAGTAGTTCGTTACAGCGAGCCTACGAGCAGTACTTC; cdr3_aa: CASSSLQRAYEQYF
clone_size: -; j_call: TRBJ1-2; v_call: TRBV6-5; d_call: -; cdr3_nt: TGTGCCAGCACCCAGACCAGGGGCGGCTACACCTTC; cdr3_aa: CASTQTRGGYTF
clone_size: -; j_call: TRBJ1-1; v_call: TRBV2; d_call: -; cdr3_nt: TGTGCCAGACACAGGGTCGGGGCTGAAGCTTTCTTT; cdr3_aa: CARHRVGAEAFF
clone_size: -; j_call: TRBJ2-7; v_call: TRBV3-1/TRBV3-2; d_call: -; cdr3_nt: TGTGCCAGCAGCCAAGAAACCAGCTACGAGCAGTACTTC; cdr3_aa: CASSQETSYEQYF
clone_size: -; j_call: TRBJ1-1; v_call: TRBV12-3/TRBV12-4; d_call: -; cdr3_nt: TGTGCCAGCAGCCTCGGGGGGACGACTGAAGCTTTCTTT; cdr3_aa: CASSLGGTTEAFF
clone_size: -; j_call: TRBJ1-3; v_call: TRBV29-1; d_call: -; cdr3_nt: TGCAGCGTCCTGGACAGAGGAAACACCATATATTTT; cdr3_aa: CSVLDRGNTIYF
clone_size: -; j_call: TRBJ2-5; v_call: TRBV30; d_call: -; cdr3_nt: TGTGCCTGGAGTCCATACCCCGGGGAGCAAGAGACCCAGTACTTC; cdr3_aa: CAWSPYPGEQETQYF
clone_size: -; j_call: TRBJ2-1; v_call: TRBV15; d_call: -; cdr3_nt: TGTGCCACCAGCAGAGATTGGGGGGGCGGAGGATACAATGAGCAGTTCTTC; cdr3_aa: CATSRDWGGGGYNEQFF
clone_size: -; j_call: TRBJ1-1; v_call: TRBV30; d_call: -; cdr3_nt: TGTGCCTGGAGGGGTGTGTTCGCTGAAGCTTTCTTT; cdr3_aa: CAWRGVFAEAFF
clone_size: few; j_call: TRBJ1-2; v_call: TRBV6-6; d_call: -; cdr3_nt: TGTGCCAGCCGGGACGGGGGGGCTCTGAACTATGGCTACACCTTC; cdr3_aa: CASRDGGALNYGYTF
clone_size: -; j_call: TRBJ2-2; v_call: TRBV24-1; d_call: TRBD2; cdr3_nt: TGTGCCACCAGTGCCGGACTAGCGGGAGTTGACGGGGAGCTGTTTTTT; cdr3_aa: CATSAGLAGVDGELFF
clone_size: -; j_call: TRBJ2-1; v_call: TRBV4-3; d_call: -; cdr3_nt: TGCGCCAGCAGCCAAGAACCCATGAGGTTTCTGGCCAATGAGCAGTTCTTC; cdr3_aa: CASSQEPMRFLANEQFF
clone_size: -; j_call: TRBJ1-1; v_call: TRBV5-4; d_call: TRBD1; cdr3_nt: TGTGCCAGCAGCTCCCAGGGACAGGGCTACACTGAAGCTTTCTTT; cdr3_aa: CASSSQGQGYTEAFF
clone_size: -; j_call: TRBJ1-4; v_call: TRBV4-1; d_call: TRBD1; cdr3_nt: TGCGCCAGCAGCTACTTCGGACAGGGAGGGGTTGAAAAACTGTTTTTT; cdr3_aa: CASSYFGQGGVEKLFF
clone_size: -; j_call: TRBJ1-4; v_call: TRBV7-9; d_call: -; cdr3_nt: TGTGCCAGCAGCTTGTCTTCCGGGCTTAGAGGGGAAAAACTGTTTTTT; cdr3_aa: CASSLSSGLRGEKLFF
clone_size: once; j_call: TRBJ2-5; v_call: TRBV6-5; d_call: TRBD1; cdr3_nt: TGTGCCAGCAGTAAACCCGGGACAGGGATGGAGACCCAGTACTTC; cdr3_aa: CASSKPGTGMETQYF
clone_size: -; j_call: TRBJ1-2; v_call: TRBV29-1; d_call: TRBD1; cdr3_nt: TGCAGCGTTGACAGGCAGGGGGATGGCTACACCTTC; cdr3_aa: CSVDRQGDGYTF
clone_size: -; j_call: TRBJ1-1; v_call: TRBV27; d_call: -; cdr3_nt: TGTGCCAGCAAGGTAGGGTCGGGGAACACTGAAGCTTTCTTT; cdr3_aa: CASKVGSGNTEAFF
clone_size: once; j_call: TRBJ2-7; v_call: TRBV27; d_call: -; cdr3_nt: TGTGCCAGCAGTCCGCGGGACATTAGCTACGAGCAGTACTTC; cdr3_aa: CASSPRDISYEQYF
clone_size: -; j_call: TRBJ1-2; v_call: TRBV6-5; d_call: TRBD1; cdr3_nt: TGTGCCAGCAGTTACTCAGGACAGGGAACTAATGGCTACACCTTC; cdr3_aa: CASSYSGQGTNGYTF
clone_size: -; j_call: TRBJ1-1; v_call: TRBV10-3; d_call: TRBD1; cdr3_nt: TGTGCCATCAGGACAGACAGGGACACTGAAGCTTTCTTT; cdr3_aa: CAIRTDRDTEAFF
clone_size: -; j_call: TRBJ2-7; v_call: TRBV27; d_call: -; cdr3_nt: TGTGCCAGCAGTTTTTCCTACGAGCAGTACTTC; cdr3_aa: CASSFSYEQYF
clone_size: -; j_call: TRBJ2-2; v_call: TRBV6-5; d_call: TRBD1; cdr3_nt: TGTGCCAGCAGCTCCCAGGGGGAGACCGGGGAGCTGTTTTTT; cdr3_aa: CASSSQGETGELFF
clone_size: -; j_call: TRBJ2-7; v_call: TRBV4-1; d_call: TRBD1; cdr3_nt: TGCGCCAGCAGCCAAGATAATCGACAGGGGCAGTACTTC; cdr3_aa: CASSQDNRQGQYF
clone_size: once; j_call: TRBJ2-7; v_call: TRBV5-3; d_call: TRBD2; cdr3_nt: TGTGCCAGAAGCTACTCCGGGACTAGCGGGACCTACGAGCAGTACTTC; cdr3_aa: CARSYSGTSGTYEQYF